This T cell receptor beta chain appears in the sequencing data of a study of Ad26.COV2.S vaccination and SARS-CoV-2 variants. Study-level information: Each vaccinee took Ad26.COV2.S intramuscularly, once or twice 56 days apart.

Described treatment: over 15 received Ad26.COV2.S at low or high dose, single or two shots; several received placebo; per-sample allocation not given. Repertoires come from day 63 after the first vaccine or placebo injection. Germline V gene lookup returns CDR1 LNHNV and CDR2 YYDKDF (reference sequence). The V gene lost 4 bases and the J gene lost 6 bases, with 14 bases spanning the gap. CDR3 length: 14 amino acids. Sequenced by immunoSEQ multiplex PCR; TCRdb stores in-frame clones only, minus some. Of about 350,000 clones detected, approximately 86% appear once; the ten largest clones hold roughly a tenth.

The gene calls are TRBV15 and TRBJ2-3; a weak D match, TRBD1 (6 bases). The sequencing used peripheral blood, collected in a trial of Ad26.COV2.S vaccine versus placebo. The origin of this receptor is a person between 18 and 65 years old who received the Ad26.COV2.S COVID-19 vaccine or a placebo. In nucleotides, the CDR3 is TGTGCCACCAGCATTCAACAGGGAACCGATACGCAGTATTTT. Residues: CATSIQQGTDTQYF.